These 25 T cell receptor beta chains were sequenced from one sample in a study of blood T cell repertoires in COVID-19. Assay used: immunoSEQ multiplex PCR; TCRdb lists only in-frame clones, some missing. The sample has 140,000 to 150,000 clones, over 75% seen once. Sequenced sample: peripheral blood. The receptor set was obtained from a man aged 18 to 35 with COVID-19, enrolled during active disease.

CDR3 nucleotide sequence: TGTGCCATCAGTACGCCGGGGACAGGGGACACAGATACGCAGTATTTT. Its translation: CAISTPGTGDTDTQYF. V and J are TRBV10-3 and TRBJ2-3, with 10 bases aligning to TRBD1. The CDR3 is 16 residues long. The V segment lost 5 bases and the J segment 2 bases; nucleotides outside the gene matches: 7. The V gene's germline CDR1 is ENHRY and CDR2 SYGVKD.

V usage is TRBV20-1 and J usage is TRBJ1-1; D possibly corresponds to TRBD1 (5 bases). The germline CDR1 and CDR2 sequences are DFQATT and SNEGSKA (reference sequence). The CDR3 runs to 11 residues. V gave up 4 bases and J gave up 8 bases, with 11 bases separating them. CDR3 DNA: TGCAGTGCTACCCCGACAGTCGAAGCTTTCTTT. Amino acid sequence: CSATPTVEAFF.

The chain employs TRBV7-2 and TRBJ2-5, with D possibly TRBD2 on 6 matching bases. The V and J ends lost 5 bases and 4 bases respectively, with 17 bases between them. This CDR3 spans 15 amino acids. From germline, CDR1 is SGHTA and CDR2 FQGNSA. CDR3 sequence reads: CASSPRGAGSETQYF. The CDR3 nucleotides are TGTGCCAGCAGCCCTCGGGGAGCGGGTTCAGAGACCCAGTACTTC.

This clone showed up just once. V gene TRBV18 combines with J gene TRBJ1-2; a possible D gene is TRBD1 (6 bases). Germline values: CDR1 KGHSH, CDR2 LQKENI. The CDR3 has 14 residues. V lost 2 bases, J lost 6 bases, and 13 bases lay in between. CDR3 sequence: CASSPRTEVDGYTF. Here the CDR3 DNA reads TGTGCCAGCTCACCAAGGACAGAGGTGGATGGCTACACCTTC.

CDR3 nucleotides: TGTGCCAGCAGCGTAACTTGGGGGGGCCAATACGAGCAGTACTTC. Residues: CASSVTWGGQYEQYF. The chain recombines TRBV9 with TRBJ2-7, with D perhaps TRBD2 (7 bases). Trimming removed 1 base at V and 4 bases at J, with 15 bases between. The CDR3 covers 15 residues. Germline V gives CDR1 SGDLS, CDR2 YYNGEE.

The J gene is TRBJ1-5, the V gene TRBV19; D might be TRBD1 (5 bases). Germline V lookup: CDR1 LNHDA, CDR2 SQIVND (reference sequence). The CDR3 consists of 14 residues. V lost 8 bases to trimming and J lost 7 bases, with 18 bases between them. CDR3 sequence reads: CASSDSGLIQPQHF. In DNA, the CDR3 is TGTGCCAGTTCCGACTCGGGACTTATCCAGCCCCAGCATTTT.

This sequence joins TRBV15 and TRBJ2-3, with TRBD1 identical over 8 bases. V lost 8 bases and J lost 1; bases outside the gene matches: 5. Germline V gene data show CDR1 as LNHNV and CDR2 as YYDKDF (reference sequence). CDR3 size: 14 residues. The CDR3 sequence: CATRTGLGTDTQYF. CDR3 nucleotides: TGTGCCACCCGGACAGGGTTAGGCACAGATACGCAGTATTTT.

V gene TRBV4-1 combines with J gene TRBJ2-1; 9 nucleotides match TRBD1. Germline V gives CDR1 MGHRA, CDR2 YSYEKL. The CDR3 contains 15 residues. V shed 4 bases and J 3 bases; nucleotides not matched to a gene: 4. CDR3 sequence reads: CASSRPDRGYNEQFF. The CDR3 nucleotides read TGCGCCAGCAGCCGCCCGGACAGGGGCTACAATGAGCAGTTCTTC.

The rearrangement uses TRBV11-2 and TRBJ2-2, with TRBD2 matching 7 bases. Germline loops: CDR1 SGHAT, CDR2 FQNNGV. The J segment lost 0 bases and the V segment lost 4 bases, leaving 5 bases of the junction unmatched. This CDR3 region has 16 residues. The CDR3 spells CASSSTRGTNTGELFF. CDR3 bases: TGTGCCAGCAGCTCCACGCGGGGGACGAACACCGGGGAGCTGTTTTTT.

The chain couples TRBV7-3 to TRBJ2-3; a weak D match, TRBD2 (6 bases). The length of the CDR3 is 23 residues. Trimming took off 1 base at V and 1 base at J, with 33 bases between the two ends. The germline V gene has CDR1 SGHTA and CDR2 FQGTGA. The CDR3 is CASSLKEGIAGSPGSSGTDTQYF. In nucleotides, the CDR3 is TGTGCCAGCAGCTTAAAGGAAGGGATTGCGGGATCACCCGGGTCGAGCGGCACAGATACGCAGTATTTT.

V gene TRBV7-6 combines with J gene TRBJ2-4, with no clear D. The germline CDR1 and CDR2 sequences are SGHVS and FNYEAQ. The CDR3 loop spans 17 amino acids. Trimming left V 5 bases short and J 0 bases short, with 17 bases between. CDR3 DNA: TGTGCCAGCAGCCACCACAGTGCAATATTAGCCAAAAACATTCAGTACTTC. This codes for CASSHHSAILAKNIQYF. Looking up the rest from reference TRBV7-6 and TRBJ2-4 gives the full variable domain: GAGVSQSPRYKVTKRGQDVALRCDPISGHVSLYWYRQALGQGPEFLTYFNYEAQQDKSGLPNDRFSAERPEGSISTLTIQRTEQRDSAMYRCASSHHSAILAKNIQYFGAGTRLSVL.

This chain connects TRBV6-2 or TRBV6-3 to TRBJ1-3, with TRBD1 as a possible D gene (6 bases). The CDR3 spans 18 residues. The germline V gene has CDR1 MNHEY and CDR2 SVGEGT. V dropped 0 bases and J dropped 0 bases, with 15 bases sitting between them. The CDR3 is CASSYSLQGIGSGNTIYF. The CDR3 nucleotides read TGTGCCAGCAGTTACTCTTTGCAGGGGATCGGCTCTGGAAACACCATATATTTT.

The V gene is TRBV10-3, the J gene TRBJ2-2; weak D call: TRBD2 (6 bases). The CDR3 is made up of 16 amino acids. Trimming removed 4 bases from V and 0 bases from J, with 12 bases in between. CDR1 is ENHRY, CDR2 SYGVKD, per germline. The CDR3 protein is CAISVGGTANTGELFF. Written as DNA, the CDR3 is TGTGCCATCAGTGTTGGGGGGACGGCGAACACCGGGGAGCTGTTTTTT.

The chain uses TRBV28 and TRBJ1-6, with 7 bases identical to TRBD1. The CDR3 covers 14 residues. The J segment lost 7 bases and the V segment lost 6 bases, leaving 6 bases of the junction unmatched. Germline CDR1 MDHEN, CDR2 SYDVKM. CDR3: CASRETGLNSPLHF. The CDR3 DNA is TGTGCCAGCAGGGAGACAGGGTTGAATTCACCCCTCCACTTT.

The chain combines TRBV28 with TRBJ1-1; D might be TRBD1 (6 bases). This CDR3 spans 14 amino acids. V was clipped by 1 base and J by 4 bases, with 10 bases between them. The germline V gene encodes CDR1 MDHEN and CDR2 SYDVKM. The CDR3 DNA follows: TGTGCCAGCAGTTTATACAGGGTAGGCACTGAAGCTTTCTTT. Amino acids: CASSLYRVGTEAFF.

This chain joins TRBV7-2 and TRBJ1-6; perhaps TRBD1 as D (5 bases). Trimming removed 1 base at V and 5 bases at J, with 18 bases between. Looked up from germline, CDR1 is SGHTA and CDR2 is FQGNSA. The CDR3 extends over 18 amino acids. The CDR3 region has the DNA TGTGCCAGCAGCTTAGTTTACCCTCGACAGTTAAATAATTCACCCCTCCACTTT. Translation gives CASSLVYPRQLNNSPLHF.

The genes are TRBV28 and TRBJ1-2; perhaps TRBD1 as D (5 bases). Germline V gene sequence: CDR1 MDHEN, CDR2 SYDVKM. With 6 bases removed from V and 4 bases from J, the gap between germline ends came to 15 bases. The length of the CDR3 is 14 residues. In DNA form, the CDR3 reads TGTGCCAGCAGAGCCGGCCACAGGACCTATGGCTACACCTTC. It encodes CASRAGHRTYGYTF.

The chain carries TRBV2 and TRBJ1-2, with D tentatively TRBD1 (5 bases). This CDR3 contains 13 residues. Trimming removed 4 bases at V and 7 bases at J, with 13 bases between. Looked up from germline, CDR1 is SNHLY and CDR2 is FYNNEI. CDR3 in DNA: TGTGCCAGCAGTGGGGTCAGGGTGGGTGGCTACACCTTC. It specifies CASSGVRVGGYTF.

The CDR3 DNA reads as TGCAGCGCCCGACAGGGGACGAACACTGAAGCTTTCTTT. This encodes CSARQGTNTEAFF. This rearrangement joins TRBV29-1 to TRBJ1-1; 8 nucleotides line up with TRBD1. The trim removed 7 bases at V and 1 base at J, leaving 5 bases unmatched. This CDR3 has 13 amino acids. The germline V gene encodes CDR1 SQVTM and CDR2 ANQGSEA.

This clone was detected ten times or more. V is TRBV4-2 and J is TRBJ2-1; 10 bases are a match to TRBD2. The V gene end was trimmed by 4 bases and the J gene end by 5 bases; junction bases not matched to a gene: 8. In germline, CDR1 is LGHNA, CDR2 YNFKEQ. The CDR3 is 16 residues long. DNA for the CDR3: TGTGCCAGCAGCCTTTTAGCGGGAGGTATGGACAATGAGCAGTTCTTC. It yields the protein CASSLLAGGMDNEQFF.

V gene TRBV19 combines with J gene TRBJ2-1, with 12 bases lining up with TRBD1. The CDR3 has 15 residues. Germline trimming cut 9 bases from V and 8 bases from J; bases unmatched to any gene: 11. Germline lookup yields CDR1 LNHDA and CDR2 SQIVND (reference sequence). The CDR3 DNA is TGTGCCAGCCGCCGTGGGACAGGGGGCTTCGATGAGCAGTTCTTC. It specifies CASRRGTGGFDEQFF. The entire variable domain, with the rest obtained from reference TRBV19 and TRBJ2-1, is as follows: DGGITQSPKYLFRKEGQNVTLSCEQNLNHDAMYWYRQDPGQGLRLIYYSQIVNDFQKGDIAEGYSVSREKKESFPLTVTSAQKNPTAFYLCASRRGTGGFDEQFFGPGTRLTVL.

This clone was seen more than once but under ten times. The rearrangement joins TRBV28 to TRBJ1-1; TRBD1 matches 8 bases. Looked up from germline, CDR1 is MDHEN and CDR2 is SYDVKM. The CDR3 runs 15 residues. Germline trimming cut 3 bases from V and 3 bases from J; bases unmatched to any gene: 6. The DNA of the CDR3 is TGTGCCAGCAGTTTCTTCCCGACAGGGGACACTGAAGCTTTCTTT. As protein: CASSFFPTGDTEAFF. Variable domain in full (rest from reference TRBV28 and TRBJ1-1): DVKVTQSSRYLVKRTGEKVFLECVQDMDHENMFWYRQDPGLGLRLIYFSYDVKMKEKGDIPEGYSVSREKKERFSLILESASTNQTSMYLCASSFFPTGDTEAFFGQGTRLTVV.

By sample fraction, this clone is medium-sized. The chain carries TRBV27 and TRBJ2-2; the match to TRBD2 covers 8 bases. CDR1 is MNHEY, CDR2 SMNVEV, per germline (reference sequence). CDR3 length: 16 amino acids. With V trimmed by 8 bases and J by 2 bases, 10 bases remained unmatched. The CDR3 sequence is CASSGGLAVNTGELFF. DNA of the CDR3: TGTGCCAGCTCGGGAGGGCTAGCGGTAAACACCGGGGAGCTGTTTTTT.

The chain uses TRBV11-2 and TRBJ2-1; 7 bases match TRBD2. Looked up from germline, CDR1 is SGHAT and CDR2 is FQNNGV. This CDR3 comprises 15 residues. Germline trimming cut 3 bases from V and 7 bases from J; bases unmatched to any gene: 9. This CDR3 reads CASSFRGRAENEQFF. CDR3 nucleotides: TGTGCCAGCAGCTTTCGGGGGAGGGCGGAGAATGAGCAGTTCTTC. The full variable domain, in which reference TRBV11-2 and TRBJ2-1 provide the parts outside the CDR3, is EAGVAQSPRYKIIEKRQSVAFWCNPISGHATLYWYQQILGQGPKLLIQFQNNGVVDDSQLPKDRFSAERLKGVDSTLKIQPAKLEDSAVYLCASSFRGRAENEQFFGPGTRLTVL.

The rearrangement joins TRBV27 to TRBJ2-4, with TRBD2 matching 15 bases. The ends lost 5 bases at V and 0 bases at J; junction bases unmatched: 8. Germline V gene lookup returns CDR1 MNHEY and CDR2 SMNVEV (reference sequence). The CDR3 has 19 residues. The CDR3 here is CASSIHPGLAGGAKNIQYF. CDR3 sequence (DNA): TGTGCCAGCAGTATCCACCCGGGACTAGCGGGAGGAGCCAAAAACATTCAGTACTTC.